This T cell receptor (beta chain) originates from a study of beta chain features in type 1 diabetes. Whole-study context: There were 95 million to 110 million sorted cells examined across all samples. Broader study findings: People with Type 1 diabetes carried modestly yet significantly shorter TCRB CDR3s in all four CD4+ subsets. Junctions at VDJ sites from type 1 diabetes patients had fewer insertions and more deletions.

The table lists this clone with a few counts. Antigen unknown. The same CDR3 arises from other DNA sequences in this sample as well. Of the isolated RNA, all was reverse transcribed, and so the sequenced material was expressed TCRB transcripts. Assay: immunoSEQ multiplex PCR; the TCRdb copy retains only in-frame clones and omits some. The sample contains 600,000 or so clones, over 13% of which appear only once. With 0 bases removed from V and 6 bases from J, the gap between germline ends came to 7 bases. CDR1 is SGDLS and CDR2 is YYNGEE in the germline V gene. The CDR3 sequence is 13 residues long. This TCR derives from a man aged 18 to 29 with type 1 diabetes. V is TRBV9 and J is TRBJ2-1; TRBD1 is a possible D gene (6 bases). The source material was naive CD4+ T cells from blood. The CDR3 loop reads CASSVDRVNEQFF. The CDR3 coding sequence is TGTGCCAGCAGCGTAGACAGGGTCAATGAGCAGTTCTTC.